These T cell receptor beta chains were read from a single sample in a study of OX40 agonist ivuxolimab in advanced cancers. The method was immunoSEQ multiplex PCR; TCRdb's version includes in-frame clones alone and lacks a portion of them. The repertoire has about 77,000 clones, around 92% of them found once; the top ten carry less than 3%. This material consisted of CD4+ or CD8+ T cells sorted from blood, taken in a trial of the OX40 agonist ivuxolimab. The receptor set was obtained from an adult with an advanced solid tumor such as melanoma, head and neck, liver or kidney cancer. The CDR3 runs from the conserved cysteine through the conserved F or W. The D gene is left open where the match is weak. Clone size is stated in some rows and not others, as once, few, many or a class when expanded.

J | D | size | V | CDR3 | DNA
TRBJ1-5 | NA | NA | TRBV7-2 | CASSSARLQPQHF | TGTGCCAGCAGCTCCGCCCGGTTGCAGCCCCAGCATTTT
TRBJ2-5 | NA | NA | TRBV9 | CASSAWGHLPSTQETQYF | TGTGCCAGCAGCGCGTGGGGACACCTACCCAGTACTCAAGAGACCCAGTACTTC
TRBJ1-6 | TRBD1 | NA | TRBV5-6 | CASSLWTGLLNSPLHF | TGTGCCAGCAGCTTATGGACAGGCTTATTGAATTCACCCCTCCACTTT
TRBJ2-5 | TRBD2 | NA | TRBV30 | CAWRRGVGGAGETQYF | TGTGCCTGGAGGCGGGGGGTGGGGGGCGCGGGTGAGACCCAGTACTTC
TRBJ1-2 | TRBD1 | NA | TRBV5-8 | CASSRTGGYNYGYTF | TGTGCCAGCAGCCGGACAGGGGGCTATAACTATGGCTACACCTTC
TRBJ1-4 | TRBD1 | NA | TRBV10-3 | CAIGQGGKLFF | TGTGCCATCGGACAGGGGGGAAAACTGTTTTTT
TRBJ1-2 | NA | NA | TRBV5-1 | CASSLGQGFLYGYTF | TGCGCCAGCAGCTTGGGTCAGGGGTTTCTCTATGGCTACACCTTC
TRBJ1-1 | NA | NA | TRBV6-1 | CASSEPGGVVTEAFF | TGTGCCAGCAGTGAGCCAGGTGGTGTAGTCACTGAAGCTTTCTTT
TRBJ1-1 | TRBD1 | NA | TRBV7-9 | CASSPDRGRDEAFF | TGTGCCAGCAGCCCGGACAGGGGGCGAGATGAAGCTTTCTTT
TRBJ2-7 | NA | once | TRBV29-1 | CSVEGAVQQYF | TGCAGCGTTGAAGGGGCGGTTCAGCAGTACTTC
TRBJ1-2 | TRBD1 | NA | TRBV11-2 | CASSPLRAGGGNGYTF | TGTGCCAGCAGCCCCCTAAGGGCAGGGGGAGGGAATGGCTACACCTTC
TRBJ1-4 | NA | NA | TRBV7-2 | CASSLAAGSGEKLFF | TGTGCCAGCAGCTTAGCGGCGGGGTCAGGTGAAAAACTGTTTTTT
TRBJ2-5 | NA | NA | TRBV5-4 | CASSLPNNQETQYF | TGTGCCAGCAGCTTGCCCAACAACCAAGAGACCCAGTACTTC
TRBJ1-3 | NA | NA | TRBV6-1 | CASSDKGRTGNTIYF | TGTGCCAGCAGTGATAAGGGAAGGACTGGAAACACCATATATTTT
TRBJ1-1 | NA | NA | TRBV6-6 | CASSHQRNTEAFF | TGTGCCAGCAGTCACCAGAGGAACACTGAAGCTTTCTTT
TRBJ2-5 | NA | NA | TRBV7-2 | CASSLWRDQETQYF | TGTGCCAGCAGCTTATGGCGGGATCAAGAGACCCAGTACTTC
TRBJ2-7 | NA | NA | TRBV6-6 | CASSYSDLYEQYF | TGTGCCAGCAGTTACTCGGACCTCTACGAGCAGTACTTC
TRBJ1-1 | NA | few | TRBV2 | CASRKVNTEAFF | TGTGCCAGCAGGAAAGTGAACACTGAAGCTTTCTTT
TRBJ2-1 | TRBD2 | few | TRBV7-2 | CASSLTSGLAEQFF | TGTGCCAGCAGCTTAACTAGCGGCCTTGCCGAGCAGTTCTTC
TRBJ2-3 | TRBD1 | NA | TRBV10-3 | CAIMVELGERTFRDRVHGTQYF | TGTGCCATCATGGTCGAGTTGGGCGAACGTACTTTCCGGGACAGGGTGCATGGTACGCAGTATTTT
TRBJ2-5 | NA | NA | TRBV27 | CASSLLGETQYF | TGTGCCAGCAGTTTATTAGGAGAGACCCAGTACTTC
TRBJ1-3 | NA | NA | TRBV10-3 | CAISPLESSGNTIYF | TGTGCCATCAGCCCCCTCGAGAGCTCTGGAAACACCATATATTTT
TRBJ2-3 | TRBD1 | NA | TRBV27 | CASSYDRATDTQYF | TGTGCCAGCAGTTACGACAGGGCCACAGATACGCAGTATTTT
TRBJ1-2 | TRBD1 | NA | TRBV5-1 | CASSLEGQNYGYTF | TGCGCCAGCAGCTTGGAGGGACAGAACTATGGCTACACCTTC
TRBJ2-3 | TRBD1 | NA | TRBV4-1 | CASSQGDRARDTQYF | TGCGCCAGCAGCCAAGGAGACAGGGCGAGGGATACGCAGTATTTT
TRBJ2-5 | NA | NA | TRBV18 | CASSPPTGQETQYF | TGTGCCAGCTCACCGCCGACAGGACAAGAGACCCAGTACTTC
TRBJ1-1 | NA | NA | TRBV5-4 | CASSSRDPLAEAFF | TGTGCCAGCAGCAGCCGGGACCCGTTGGCTGAAGCTTTCTTT
TRBJ2-5 | TRBD2 | NA | TRBV7-6 | CASSASTSGDTRETQYF | TGTGCCAGCAGCGCCTCGACTAGCGGGGACACAAGGGAGACCCAGTACTTC
TRBJ2-5 | TRBD2 | NA | TRBV11-2 | CASSSRTRGQETQYF | TGTGCCAGCAGCTCGCGGACTAGGGGCCAAGAGACCCAGTACTTC
TRBJ1-3 | NA | once | TRBV5-4 | CASSHAAALGNTIYF | TGTGCCAGCAGCCACGCGGCCGCCCTTGGAAACACCATATATTTT
TRBJ2-3 | TRBD2 | NA | TRBV15 | CATSRARRLAGFTDTQYF | TGTGCCACCAGCAGAGCCCGGCGTCTAGCGGGGTTTACAGATACGCAGTATTTT
TRBJ1-2 | NA | NA | TRBV5-5 | CASSSGHYGYTF | TGTGCCAGCAGCTCCGGCCACTATGGCTACACCTTC
TRBJ2-3 | NA | NA | TRBV5-4 | CASSDIWGADLGTQYF | TGTGCCAGCAGCGATATTTGGGGCGCCGACCTAGGCACGCAGTATTTT
TRBJ2-1 | NA | NA | TRBV6-5 | CASSYSRQGTRKQFF | TGTGCCAGCAGTTACTCAAGGCAGGGGACACGAAAGCAGTTCTTC
TRBJ2-1 | NA | NA | TRBV7-2 | CASSPPGASYNEQFF | TGTGCCAGCAGCCCCCCAGGGGCTTCCTACAATGAGCAGTTCTTC
TRBJ2-7 | NA | NA | TRBV5-3 | CASSRIPGPYEQYF | TGTGCCAGCAGCAGAATCCCGGGACCCTACGAGCAGTACTTC
TRBJ1-4 | NA | NA | TRBV6-1 | CASSLFRTANEKLFF | TGTGCCAGCAGTCTTTTTCGGACAGCTAATGAAAAACTGTTTTTT
TRBJ2-4 | NA | NA | TRBV7-9 | CASSYTGPKRWEPKNIQYF | TGTGCCAGCAGCTACACGGGACCTAAACGTTGGGAGCCAAAAAACATTCAGTACTTC
TRBJ2-5 | NA | NA | TRBV5-1 | CASGRQSETQYF | TGCGCCAGCGGCCGACAATCGGAGACCCAGTACTTC
TRBJ2-1 | TRBD2 | NA | TRBV5-4 | CASSLKSLAGINEQFF | TGTGCCAGCAGCTTGAAATCACTAGCGGGTATCAATGAGCAGTTCTTC
TRBJ2-4 | NA | NA | TRBV18 | CASSPQINIQYF | TGTGCCAGCTCACCGCAGATAAACATTCAGTACTTC
TRBJ2-7 | TRBD2 | once | TRBV6-5 | CASSYSGLAGGPEQYF | TGTGCCAGCAGTTACTCCGGACTAGCGGGGGGGCCCGAGCAGTACTTC
TRBJ2-7 | NA | NA | TRBV7-8 | CASSPILWGTFSSYEQYF | TGTGCCAGCAGCCCGATCCTCTGGGGAACGTTTTCCTCCTACGAGCAGTACTTC
TRBJ2-2 | TRBD2 | once | TRBV7-6 | CASSSFSGATGELFF | TGTGCCAGCAGCTCATTTAGCGGGGCTACCGGGGAGCTGTTTTTT
TRBJ1-5 | NA | NA | TRBV18 | CASSPPGKHQPQHF | TGTGCCAGCTCACCCCCCGGGAAACATCAGCCCCAGCATTTT
TRBJ2-3 | TRBD1 | NA | TRBV9 | CASSARQGTDTQYF | TGTGCCAGCAGCGCCCGACAGGGAACAGATACGCAGTATTTT
TRBJ2-1 | TRBD2 | NA | TRBV16 | CASSPGAGGLRNEQFF | TGTGCCAGCAGCCCCGGCGCGGGAGGGCTAAGAAATGAGCAGTTCTTC
TRBJ1-1 | NA | few | TRBV6-5 | CASSYNGQAVNTEAFF | TGTGCCAGCAGTTACAACGGCCAGGCGGTGAACACTGAAGCTTTCTTT
TRBJ2-5 | TRBD2 | NA | TRBV10-3 | CAIRAGGKETQYF | TGTGCCATCAGGGCGGGAGGAAAAGAGACCCAGTACTTC
TRBJ2-1 | NA | NA | TRBV5-1 | CASSSPSYNEQFF | TGCGCCAGCAGCTCACCCTCCTACAATGAGCAGTTCTTC
TRBJ2-1 | TRBD2 | NA | TRBV29-1 | CSAGGAGGPGDEQFF | TGCAGCGCCGGGGGGGCGGGAGGCCCCGGTGATGAGCAGTTCTTC
TRBJ2-1 | TRBD2 | NA | TRBV7-8 | CASSLKGPSGGAYNEQFF | TGTGCCAGCAGCTTAAAGGGCCCTAGCGGGGGGGCCTACAATGAGCAGTTCTTC
TRBJ2-1 | NA | once | TRBV6-5 | CASSSSGGEQFF | TGTGCCAGCAGTTCCTCCGGGGGTGAGCAGTTCTTC